This TCR beta chain was recovered during a study of T cell repertoires in cytomegalovirus infection. Overall study: Researchers turned to recently identified HLA-C-restricted CMV epitopes as well as well-studied HLA-B-restricted ones. Signatures in public TCR beta sequences pointed to both CMV infection and matching HLA type.

In the case of this clonotype: Its antigen remains unknown.

TCRdb itself ran the reads through MiXCR, one entry per CDR3 protein. The sample lists approximately 730,000 distinct CDR3 sequences; 30% to 35% were seen once. The V end was cut by 10 bases, the J end by 3 bases, with 19 bases between. The CDR3 runs 14 residues. CDR1 is MNHNS, CDR2 SASEGT, per germline. Regarding the study as a whole: HLA-C-restricted CMV-specific TCR beta clonotypes were dominant in the ex vivo response. Cumulated frequencies of public TCR beta families served to identify carriers of CMV plus the relevant HLA.

V and J are TRBV6-1 and TRBJ2-7; D may match TRBD1 or TRBD2 (5 bases each). This specimen was cultured PBMCs, taken from culture after CMV antigen stimulation. The clonotype comes from a human donor in good health (CMV status not recorded). Some clones in this sample may be carry-over from other donors' samples. Written as DNA, the CDR3 is TGTGCCACCGGTAGAGGGGATCTTCACTACGAGCAGTACTTC. As protein: CATGRGDLHYEQYF.